This entry lists 28 T cell receptor beta chains sequenced from one sample in a study of blood T cell repertoires in COVID-19. The data were produced by immunoSEQ multiplex PCR, yet TCRdb's version contains in-frame clones alone and is incomplete. The sample yields under 200,000 clones, roughly 85% seen once. The specimen sequenced was peripheral blood. The receptors derive from a man in his 60s with active or convalescent COVID-19.

The chain carries TRBV11-2 and TRBJ1-2; maybe TRBD1 (6 bases). Germline V gives CDR1 SGHAT, CDR2 FQNNGV. V gave up 2 bases and J gave up 7 bases, with 20 bases separating them. CDR3 size: 16 residues. CDR3 in DNA: TGTGCCAGCAGCTTAACCACCGGGACGGGACATCGTGGCTACACCTTC. Translation: CASSLTTGTGHRGYTF.

The chain carries TRBV18 and TRBJ2-7, with TRBD1 identical over 10 bases. The germline V gene has CDR1 KGHSH and CDR2 LQKENI. The CDR3 is made up of 14 amino acids. The V and J ends lost 2 bases and 3 bases, in that order; junction bases with no gene match: 1. The CDR3 region is CASSPRTGGYEQYF. The CDR3, as DNA: TGTGCCAGCTCACCAAGGACAGGGGGCTACGAGCAGTACTTC.

The gene calls are TRBV5-1 and TRBJ1-4; no reliable D call. There are 15 residues in the CDR3. Trimming cost V 4 bases and J 5 bases, with 15 bases left between them. CDR1 is SGHRS and CDR2 is YFSETQ in the germline V gene. CDR3 DNA: TGCGCCAGCAGCCCTACCGGAGGGAGGAATGAAAAACTGTTTTTT. Encoded protein: CASSPTGGRNEKLFF.

This chain joins TRBV25-1 and TRBJ1-6, with a tentative D call TRBD1 (5 bases). CDR3 length: 13 amino acids. Germline loops: CDR1 MGHDK, CDR2 SYGVNS. Trimming took 3 bases from V and 8 from J, leaving 8 bases between them. The CDR3 nucleotides read TGTGCCAGCAGTGAGGGGGAGGATTCACCCCTCCACTTT. It is translated as CASSEGEDSPLHF.

The V call is TRBV27, the J call TRBJ2-3; tentatively, D is TRBD1 (6 bases). This CDR3 has 17 amino acids. V was shortened by 3 bases and J by 0 bases, with 16 bases between the two germline ends. Germline values: CDR1 MNHEY, CDR2 SMNVEV (reference sequence). The DNA for the CDR3 is TGTGCCAGCAGTTTTCGCCGACAGGCACCTAGCACAGATACGCAGTATTTT. Protein: CASSFRRQAPSTDTQYF.

The chain combines TRBV9 with TRBJ1-1, with D perhaps matching TRBD1 (6 bases). This CDR3 comprises 15 residues. The V end was cut by 4 bases, the J end by 4 bases, with 17 bases between. Germline assignment: CDR1 SGDLS and CDR2 YYNGEE. The CDR3 bases are TGTGCCAGCAGCCCATCAGGGGTGGGGGCCACTGAAGCTTTCTTT. It encodes CASSPSGVGATEAFF.

This rearrangement joins TRBV6-1 to TRBJ1-5; a possible D gene is TRBD1 (5 bases). Germline CDR1 MNHNS, CDR2 SASEGT. The CDR3 length is 13 residues. V lost 3 bases and J 8 bases, leaving 11 bases between the germline ends. For the CDR3, the DNA is TGTGCCAGCAGTGAGTCAGGGTGGGAGCCCCAGCATTTT. As protein: CASSESGWEPQHF.

The gene calls are TRBV19 and TRBJ1-3; D unresolved. Trimming removed 0 bases at V and 0 bases at J, with 18 bases between. In germline, CDR1 is LNHDA, CDR2 SQIVND (reference sequence). The CDR3 totals 19 residues. CDR3 coding DNA: TGTGCCAGTAGTATAGATACCCCGGGAAAACCAAGCTCTGGAAACACCATATATTTT. This sequence encodes CASSIDTPGKPSSGNTIYF.

The CDR3 bases are TGTGCCAGCAGCCGCGACAGGGCCAGGGAAAAACTGTTTTTT. It specifies CASSRDRAREKLFF. The chain is built from TRBV3-1 (or the pseudogene TRBV3-2) and TRBJ1-4; TRBD1 agrees at 7 bases. This CDR3 has 14 residues. The junction had 7 bases not matched to a gene; V was cut back by 4 bases and J by 8 bases. The germline gives CDR1 LGHDT, CDR2 YNNKEL (reference sequence).

The V gene is TRBV19, the J gene TRBJ1-5; TRBD1 agrees at 11 bases. Trimming removed 5 bases from V and 2 bases from J; junction bases left unmatched: 17. The germline CDR1 and CDR2 sequences are LNHDA and SQIVND (reference sequence). There are 20 residues in the CDR3. DNA for the CDR3: TGTGCCAGTAGTGATGCCGGGAGGACAGGGGGCCTCTTAGGCAATCAGCCCCAGCATTTT. Translated: CASSDAGRTGGLLGNQPQHF.

V usage is TRBV7-9 and J usage is TRBJ1-1; possible D gene TRBD1, 6 bases. V was clipped by 2 bases and J by 3 bases, with 10 bases between them. This CDR3 is built from 14 residues. CDR1 and CDR2 from the germline V gene are SEHNR and FQNEAQ (reference sequence). CDR3 sequence: CASSLLGGDTEAFF. The CDR3 bases are TGTGCCAGCAGCTTATTAGGGGGGGACACTGAAGCTTTCTTT.

CDR3 protein: CASSLSLSSYNSPLHF. The DNA for the CDR3 is TGCGCCAGCAGCTTGTCGCTGAGCTCCTATAATTCACCCCTCCACTTT. The V gene is TRBV5-1, the J gene TRBJ1-6, with D uncertain. Germline-derived CDR1 and CDR2 are SGHRS and YFSETQ. Trimming left V 1 base short and J 0 bases short, with 8 bases between. This CDR3 comprises 16 residues. Full variable domain (missing parts from reference TRBV5-1 and TRBJ1-6): KAGVTQTPRYLIKTRGQQVTLSCSPISGHRSVSWYQQTPGQGLQFLFEYFSETQRNKGNFPGRFSGRQFSNSRSEMNVSTLELGDSALYLCASSLSLSSYNSPLHFGNGTRLTVT.

The chain couples TRBV19 to TRBJ1-2, with D unclear. V was shortened by 0 bases and J by 5 bases, with 13 bases between the two germline ends. Per germline, CDR1 LNHDA and CDR2 SQIVND (reference sequence). CDR3 size: 15 residues. Written as DNA, the CDR3 is TGTGCCAGTAGTATAGATTTAGGAGGGAAATATGGCTACACCTTC. Protein product: CASSIDLGGKYGYTF.

The chain couples TRBV29-1 to TRBJ2-5, with D tentatively TRBD2 (6 bases). V was trimmed by 3 bases and J by 1 base, leaving 12 bases between them. The CDR3 spans 14 residues. Per the germline V gene, CDR1 is SQVTM and CDR2 is ANQGSEA. The CDR3 sequence is CSVEGRGIQETQYF. Written as DNA, the CDR3 is TGCAGCGTTGAGGGCCGGGGGATCCAAGAGACCCAGTACTTC.

V is TRBV14 and J is TRBJ2-5, with D possibly being TRBD1 (6 bases). Trimming pared 4 bases from V and 2 bases from J, leaving 14 bases between. The CDR3 runs 15 residues. Germline CDR1 reads SGHDN; CDR2 reads FVKESK. Here the CDR3 DNA reads TGTGCCAGCAGCCTTACCGGGACACCACAAGAGACCCAGTACTTC. This codes for CASSLTGTPQETQYF.

The chain is built from TRBV6-5 and TRBJ1-2, with D hard to call. V was shortened by 5 bases and J by 5 bases, with 6 bases between the two germline ends. Germline values: CDR1 MNHEY, CDR2 SVGAGI. The CDR3 has 11 residues. The CDR3 DNA sequence: TGTGCCAGCAGTAGGGAGTATGGCTACACCTTC. It is translated as CASSREYGYTF.

This sequence joins TRBV7-3 and TRBJ2-6; 12 positions match TRBD1. This CDR3 has 18 amino acids. V dropped 1 base and J dropped 3; count of bases not matched to a gene: 4. Germline CDR1 is SGHTA and CDR2 is FQGTGA. CDR3 in amino acids: CASSLRGQGASGANVLTF. In DNA form, the CDR3 reads TGTGCCAGCAGCTTAAGGGGACAGGGGGCTAGTGGGGCCAACGTCCTGACTTTC.

The V gene is TRBV15, the J gene TRBJ1-6, with D perhaps matching TRBD1 (6 bases). V was pared by 6 bases and J by 0 bases, with 12 bases between. This CDR3 contains 16 residues. The germline V gene encodes CDR1 LNHNV and CDR2 YYDKDF (reference sequence). The CDR3 region is CATRQGGSSYNSPLHF. In DNA, the CDR3 is TGTGCCACCAGACAGGGTGGGAGCTCCTATAATTCACCCCTCCACTTT.

The chain recombines TRBV5-6 with TRBJ1-4; 9 nucleotides align to TRBD1. This CDR3 contains 15 residues. Germline V lookup: CDR1 SGHDT, CDR2 YYEEEE. J lost 7 bases, V lost 0 bases, and 4 bases had no gene match. The CDR3 sequence: CASSLAGTGREKLFF. The CDR3 DNA follows: TGTGCCAGCAGCTTGGCCGGGACAGGGCGTGAAAAACTGTTTTTT.

This clone was seen a single time. V is TRBV10-2 and J is TRBJ1-6; maybe TRBD1 (6 bases). Germline V gene lookup returns CDR1 WSHSY and CDR2 SAAADI. The CDR3 sequence is 14 residues long. The V end was cut by 8 bases, the J end by 6 bases, with 14 bases between. The CDR3 sequence is CASDSGQFNSPLHF. CDR3 in DNA: TGCGCCAGCGACTCAGGACAGTTTAATTCACCCCTCCACTTT.

The chain joins TRBV9 to TRBJ2-7; D perhaps matches TRBD1 (5 bases). This CDR3 comprises 17 residues. The germline gives CDR1 SGDLS, CDR2 YYNGEE. V was clipped by 0 bases and J by 0 bases, with 16 bases between them. In DNA, the CDR3 is TGTGCCAGCAGCGTAGGTATGGGGTGGGGCCCCTCCTACGAGCAGTACTTC. The encoded protein is CASSVGMGWGPSYEQYF.

V gene TRBV7-9 combines with J gene TRBJ1-5; no clear D gene. The CDR3 extends over 13 amino acids. Germline V gene data show CDR1 as SEHNR and CDR2 as FQNEAQ (reference sequence). V gave up 3 bases and J gave up 4 bases, with 7 bases separating them. This chain's CDR3 is CASSFGGNQPQHF. CDR3 in DNA: TGTGCCAGCAGCTTTGGCGGGAATCAGCCCCAGCATTTT.

The V gene is TRBV19, the J gene TRBJ1-2; maybe TRBD1 (5 bases). This CDR3 has 14 residues. Germline V gene lookup returns CDR1 LNHDA and CDR2 SQIVND (reference sequence). Trimming removed 6 bases from V and 2 bases from J, with 13 bases in between. CDR3: CASRTPNRNYGYTF. The CDR3 nucleotides read TGTGCCAGTAGGACACCTAACAGGAACTATGGCTACACCTTC.

The DNA for the CDR3 is TGTGCCAGCAGCCCGCGGGGAGCAGATACGCAGTATTTT. It is translated as CASSPRGADTQYF. The chain carries TRBV5-8 and TRBJ2-3; possible D gene TRBD2, 6 bases. Trimming stripped 4 bases from V and 4 bases from J, with 10 bases between. The CDR3 is 13 amino acids. Germline CDR1 and CDR2: SGHTS and YDEGEE.

This clone was detected a few times. The chain uses TRBV10-3 and TRBJ2-1; 8 bases align to TRBD1. Germline V lookup: CDR1 ENHRY, CDR2 SYGVKD. Trimming removed 11 bases from V and 8 bases from J; junction bases left unmatched: 8. The CDR3 extends over 12 amino acids. CDR3 bases: TGTGCCTCAAGACAGGGGACCGATGAGCAGTTCTTC. Its protein product is CASRQGTDEQFF.

This chain joins TRBV19 and TRBJ1-1; D call uncertain. Trimming stripped 3 bases from V and 3 bases from J, with 14 bases between. Germline CDR1 LNHDA, CDR2 SQIVND (reference sequence). CDR3 length: 15 amino acids. DNA of the CDR3: TGTGCCAGTAGTATTAGGACCCCCGGGGACACTGAAGCTTTCTTT. Protein: CASSIRTPGDTEAFF.

This clone was counted a few times. V gene TRBV18 combines with J gene TRBJ1-3; no firm D call. The CDR3 extends over 17 amino acids. Trimming shortened V by 0 bases and J by 3 bases, and 15 bases separated the two germline ends. Germline CDR1 is KGHSH and CDR2 is LQKENI. CDR3 residues: CASSPPGDLLNGNTIYF. The CDR3 nucleotides are TGTGCCAGCTCACCACCGGGAGATCTTCTGAATGGAAACACCATATATTTT. Combining the CDR3 with reference TRBV18 and TRBJ1-3 gives the whole variable domain NAGVMQNPRHLVRRRGQEARLRCSPMKGHSHVYWYRQLPEEGLKFMVYLQKENIIDESGMPKERFSAEFPKEGPSILRIQQVVRGDSAAYFCASSPPGDLLNGNTIYFGEGSWLTVV.

This clone showed up just once. The CDR3 nucleotides read TGTGCCAGCAGTGATGGTTTCGGGAGTCATCAGCCCCAGCATTTT. This translates into CASSDGFGSHQPQHF. The chain joins TRBV6-1 to TRBJ1-5; D is undetermined. This CDR3 has 15 residues. Between the trimmed V and J ends, which lost 3 bases and 5 bases, there was a span of 14 bases. Germline loops: CDR1 MNHNS, CDR2 SASEGT.